The 15 T cell receptor beta chains below come from one sample, sequenced in a study of T cells after yellow fever vaccination. One entry per CDR3 protein results from TCRdb running MiXCR on the 5' RACE reads. The data show 170,000 or so distinct CDR3 sequences, about 6% seen once. The sequenced sample was CD4+ T cells sorted from PBMCs, obtained on the day of the first yellow fever vaccination. Receptors were obtained from a young man who received the YFV17D yellow fever vaccine.

This clonotype was recorded a few times. The chain uses TRBV15 and TRBJ2-7; tentatively, D is TRBD2 (8 bases). Germline values: CDR1 LNHNV, CDR2 YYDKDF (reference sequence). CDR3 length: 17 residues. Trimming removed 2 bases from V and 4 bases from J, with 21 bases in between. The CDR3 DNA follows: TGTGCCACCAGCAGAACGGGAGGGCGACAGGGCCTGTACGAGCAGTACTTC. Translation gives CATSRTGGRQGLYEQYF.

This clonotype was observed a few times. V and J are TRBV7-9 and TRBJ2-1, with 7 bases lining up with TRBD1. Germline V gene sequence: CDR1 SEHNR, CDR2 FQNEAQ (reference sequence). This CDR3 region has 17 residues. V was pared by 1 base and J by 6 bases, with 12 bases of the junction left unmatched. The CDR3 coding sequence is TGTGCCAGCAGCTTAGAGACAGGGCTTTTTGTGTTCAATGAGCAGTTCTTC. It specifies CASSLETGLFVFNEQFF.

This chain uses TRBV5-1 with TRBJ2-7; 8 bases match TRBD2. The CDR3 length is 14 residues. Germline V gene sequence: CDR1 SGHRS, CDR2 YFSETQ. Unmatched junction bases numbered 4, after V lost 3 bases and J lost 2 bases. As DNA, the CDR3 is TGCGCCAGCAGCTCCGGCGGGGGGACCTACGAGCAGTACTTC. It is translated as CASSSGGGTYEQYF.

The rearrangement links TRBV12-3 or TRBV12-4 to TRBJ2-3, with D possibly TRBD2 on 5 matching bases. The V end was cut by 3 bases, the J end by 6 bases, with 7 bases between. CDR3 length equals 12 residues. The CDR3 region is CASSFIADTQYF. CDR3 nucleotide sequence: TGTGCCAGCAGTTTTATAGCGGATACGCAGTATTTT.

This clonotype was seen repeatedly, ten times or more. The V gene is TRBV5-6, the J gene TRBJ2-2; 10 positions agree with TRBD1. Trimming cost V 4 bases and J 4 bases; bases outside gene matches: 4. Germline CDR1 SGHDT, CDR2 YYEEEE. This CDR3 comprises 15 residues. The CDR3 sequence is CASSGWTGGTGELFF. Written as DNA, the CDR3 is TGTGCCAGCAGCGGATGGACAGGGGGCACCGGGGAGCTGTTTTTT.

This clonotype occurred a few times. The chain recombines TRBV4-3 with TRBJ2-3; TRBD1 matches 8 bases. This CDR3 has 15 amino acids. Germline CDR1 LGHNA, CDR2 YSLEER. Trimming at V came to 0 bases and at J to 1 base, leaving 0 bases not matched to a gene. Written as DNA, the CDR3 is TGCGCCAGCAGCCAAGAGGGACAGGGCACAGATACGCAGTATTTT. Protein: CASSQEGQGTDTQYF.

In its sample, this clonotype was seen many times. This sequence joins TRBV5-1 and TRBJ2-7; either TRBD1 or TRBD2 may fit D (5 bases each). CDR1 is SGHRS, CDR2 YFSETQ, per germline. V lost 6 bases and J 6 bases, leaving 16 bases between the germline ends. The length of the CDR3 is 13 residues. The CDR3 sequence is CASKRGSVREQYF. In DNA form, the CDR3 reads TGCGCCAGCAAGAGGGGTTCGGTACGCGAGCAGTACTTC.

The rearrangement uses TRBV18 and TRBJ2-7; weak D call: TRBD1 (6 bases). Trimming took 3 bases from V and 9 from J, leaving 24 bases between them. CDR3 length: 16 amino acids. CDR1 is KGHSH and CDR2 is LQKENI in the germline V gene. The CDR3 bases are TGTGCCAGCTCACCGGCTGCCGGGACAACAGAAGGGACGCAGTACTTC. It translates to CASSPAAGTTEGTQYF.

The J gene is TRBJ2-4, the V gene TRBV6-1, with D possibly matching TRBD2 (7 bases). Trimming cost V 6 bases and J 3 bases, with 15 bases left between them. Germline V gives CDR1 MNHNS, CDR2 SASEGT. The CDR3 loop spans 15 amino acids. The CDR3: CASRRGGQSKNIQYF. The DNA of the CDR3 is TGTGCCAGCAGGAGGGGGGGGCAGAGCAAAAACATTCAGTACTTC.

The sample holds a few counts of this clonotype. The chain links TRBV6-2 or TRBV6-3 to TRBJ1-6; D is ambiguous. The CDR3 has 12 residues. V was clipped by 4 bases and J by 15 bases, with 13 bases between them. Germline assignment: CDR1 MNHEY and CDR2 SVGEGT. CDR3 DNA sequence: TGTGCCAGCAGTTTTCTAGGACGACGCCTCCACTTT. This gives the protein CASSFLGRRLHF.

This clonotype showed up just a few times. The chain uses TRBV6-5 and TRBJ1-6; TRBD1 might be the D (5 bases). The CDR3 consists of 14 residues. Germline values: CDR1 MNHEY, CDR2 SVGAGI. Trimming cost V 7 bases and J 3 bases, with 10 bases left between them. The CDR3 spells CASTDRDYNSPLHF. The CDR3 coding sequence is TGTGCCAGCACCGACAGAGACTATAATTCACCCCTCCACTTT.

This chain uses TRBV20-1 with TRBJ1-5, with D unresolved. The germline V gene encodes CDR1 DFQATT and CDR2 SNEGSKA (reference sequence). This CDR3 comprises 12 residues. V was clipped by 6 bases and J by 0 bases, with 6 bases between them. The CDR3 nucleotides read TGCAGTGCGACGGATAGCAATCAGCCCCAGCATTTT. It yields the protein CSATDSNQPQHF.

A few counts support this clonotype. The chain is built from TRBV5-6 and TRBJ1-5, with 7 nucleotides matching TRBD1. The ends lost 4 bases at V and 1 base at J; junction bases unmatched: 8. Germline CDR1 SGHDT, CDR2 YYEEEE. The CDR3 sequence is 16 residues long. CDR3: CASSPKGAKSNQPQHF. The CDR3 nucleotides are TGTGCCAGCAGCCCGAAGGGGGCAAAGAGCAATCAGCCCCAGCATTTT.

This clonotype was found a few times. The chain joins TRBV6-5 to TRBJ1-3; 7 nucleotides match TRBD1. The trim removed 2 bases at V and 2 bases at J, leaving 15 bases unmatched. The germline CDR1 and CDR2 sequences are MNHEY and SVGAGI. This CDR3 spans 19 amino acids. The CDR3 DNA reads TGTGCCAGCAGTTACGGGTCGGCAGGGGGAACAAGGACTGGAAACACCATATATTTT. Translating gives CASSYGSAGGTRTGNTIYF.

This clonotype was seen only a few times. The chain couples TRBV30 to TRBJ2-5; no clear D. The germline V gene has CDR1 GTSNPN and CDR2 SVGIG (reference sequence). CDR3 size: 13 residues. Trimming left V 0 bases short and J 5 bases short, with 10 bases between. The CDR3: CAWSVKAGETQYF. The CDR3 DNA sequence: TGTGCCTGGAGTGTAAAGGCCGGGGAGACCCAGTACTTC.